These 20 T cell receptor beta chains originate from one sample sequenced in a study of blood T cell repertoires in COVID-19. Clones were read by immunoSEQ multiplex PCR, and TCRdb kept only the in-frame ones, dropping some. The table has about 150,000 clones, about 85% seen once. Sequencing was carried out using peripheral blood. All receptors come from a man aged 55 to 70 with COVID-19, enrolled during active disease.

The genes are TRBV28 and TRBJ1-1; 9 bases line up with TRBD1. The CDR3 runs 16 residues. J gave up 0 bases and V 3 bases, and 5 bases lay outside the gene matches. Germline V lookup: CDR1 MDHEN, CDR2 SYDVKM. The CDR3, as DNA: TGTGCCAGCAGTTTCCCGGGACAGGGACTGAACACTGAAGCTTTCTTT. This translates into CASSFPGQGLNTEAFF.

V is TRBV7-6 and J is TRBJ2-7, with TRBD1 matching 9 bases. The V gene end was trimmed by 5 bases and the J gene end by 6 bases; junction bases not matched to a gene: 14. The CDR3 covers 16 residues. Germline-derived CDR1 and CDR2 are SGHVS and FNYEAQ. CDR3 DNA: TGTGCCAGCAGCCCTACAACAGGGGGCGGGCGCGGCGAGCAGTACTTC. Translated, it gives CASSPTTGGGRGEQYF.

For this clone: Compared with germline, one end of the junction differs, possibly owing to a read error. The chain joins TRBV7-7 to TRBJ2-7; D is possibly TRBD1 (6 bases). This CDR3 is 14 amino acids long. CDR1 and CDR2 from the germline V gene are SSHAT and FNYEAQ (reference sequence). The CDR3 loop reads CASSLDRTSYEQYF. The CDR3 DNA reads TGTGCTAGCAGCCTCGACAGGACTTCCTACGAGCAGTACTTC.

This chain joins TRBV4-2 and TRBJ1-6, with D perhaps matching TRBD1 (6 bases). Trimming removed 0 bases at V and 3 bases at J, with 12 bases between. The germline gives CDR1 LGHNA, CDR2 YNFKEQ. The CDR3 is 17 residues long. DNA for the CDR3: TGTGCCAGCAGCCAAGAAGAGGGGGATAACTATAATTCACCCCTCCACTTT. This gives the protein CASSQEEGDNYNSPLHF.

The V gene is TRBV10-3, the J gene TRBJ2-1, with 8 bases aligning to TRBD2. Trimming took 0 bases from V and 11 from J; bases not matched to a gene: 6. Germline CDR1 and CDR2: ENHRY and SYGVKD. CDR3 length: 14 amino acids. The CDR3 region has the DNA TGTGCCATCAGTGAGTCGGGGGCTAGCGGGCAGCAGTTCTTC. Translation: CAISESGASGQQFF.

The rearrangement joins TRBV10-3 to TRBJ1-6; possible D gene TRBD1, 5 bases. Germline lookup yields CDR1 ENHRY and CDR2 SYGVKD. CDR3 length equals 15 residues. Trimming shortened V by 4 bases and J by 5 bases, and 12 bases separated the two germline ends. The CDR3 region has the DNA TGTGCCATCAGTGCCTCAGGGTTGAATAATTCACCCCTCCACTTT. It is translated as CAISASGLNNSPLHF.

The chain joins TRBV7-2 to TRBJ2-3, with TRBD2 matching over 10 bases. Germline CDR1 is SGHTA and CDR2 is FQGNSA. Trimming at V came to 5 bases and at J to 6 bases, leaving 5 bases not matched to a gene. CDR3 length: 14 amino acids. CDR3 in DNA: TGTGCCAGCAGCCCGGGACTAGCGCAGGATACGCAGTATTTT. Its protein is CASSPGLAQDTQYF. The full variable domain, rest sourced from reference TRBV7-2 and TRBJ2-3, is GAGVSQSPSNKVTEKGKDVELRCDPISGHTALYWYRQSLGQGLEFLIYFQGNSAPDKSGLPSDRFSAERTGGSVSTLTIQRTQQEDSAVYLCASSPGLAQDTQYFGPGTRLTVL.

The genes are TRBV28 and TRBJ1-2; possibly TRBD1 for D (6 bases). This CDR3 comprises 12 residues. V lost 11 bases, J lost 8 bases, and 18 bases lay in between. The germline V gene has CDR1 MDHEN and CDR2 SYDVKM. The CDR3 here is CAGFGTLGGYTF. For the CDR3, the DNA is TGTGCCGGTTTCGGGACACTGGGCGGCTACACCTTC.

CDR3 amino acids: CASSLTGLLVYTF. The DNA for the CDR3 is TGTGCCAGCAGCCTGACAGGGCTTTTAGTCTACACCTTC. The J gene is TRBJ1-2, the V gene TRBV7-9, with TRBD1 identical over 7 bases. The CDR3 covers 13 residues. Germline values: CDR1 SEHNR, CDR2 FQNEAQ (reference sequence). Germline trimming cut 5 bases from V and 10 bases from J; bases unmatched to any gene: 10.

The rearrangement links TRBV6-5 to TRBJ1-2; 11 bases are a match to TRBD1. The CDR3 sequence is 16 residues long. With V trimmed by 0 bases and J by 4 bases, 4 bases remained unmatched. The germline V gene encodes CDR1 MNHEY and CDR2 SVGAGI. CDR3 DNA: TGTGCCAGCAGTTACTCGAGGACAGGGGGCGTCTATGGCTACACCTTC. It yields the protein CASSYSRTGGVYGYTF.

The CDR3 is CAISDPGQGSISYEQYF. DNA of the CDR3: TGTGCCATCAGTGACCCGGGACAGGGGTCAATCTCCTACGAGCAGTACTTC. J is TRBJ2-7 and V is TRBV10-3; TRBD1 matches 10 bases. Germline CDR1 is ENHRY and CDR2 is SYGVKD. After removal of 3 bases from V and 0 bases from J, the junction contained 8 bases not matched to a gene. CDR3 length equals 17 residues.

This rearrangement joins TRBV14 to TRBJ2-1; D might be TRBD1 (6 bases). The germline V gene encodes CDR1 SGHDN and CDR2 FVKESK. V was clipped by 4 bases and J by 6 bases, with 16 bases between them. The CDR3 covers 15 residues. CDR3 residues: CASSLPIQTGNEQFF. CDR3 bases: TGTGCCAGCAGCCTACCTATACAGACAGGCAATGAGCAGTTCTTC.

This chain connects TRBV19 to TRBJ2-7; TRBD1 aligns across 8 bases. V lost 6 bases and J lost 3; bases outside the gene matches: 10. CDR1 and CDR2 from the germline V gene are LNHDA and SQIVND (reference sequence). The CDR3 has 15 amino acids. CDR3 amino acids: CASRPGPGTGYEQYF. Written as DNA, the CDR3 is TGTGCCAGTAGACCCGGGCCCGGGACAGGCTACGAGCAGTACTTC.

The genes are TRBV10-3 and TRBJ1-5, with a tentative D call TRBD1 (6 bases). Trimming pared 10 bases from V and 2 bases from J, leaving 18 bases between. This CDR3 comprises 15 residues. Germline V gene data show CDR1 as ENHRY and CDR2 as SYGVKD. The CDR3 coding sequence is TGTGCCACCAGGACAGATCCCTCGGGCAATCAGCCCCAGCATTTT. It yields the protein CATRTDPSGNQPQHF.

The chain couples TRBV24-1 to TRBJ2-2; TRBD2 aligns across 15 bases. The J segment lost 0 bases and the V segment lost 3 bases, leaving 10 bases of the junction unmatched. The germline V gene has CDR1 KGHDR and CDR2 SFDVKD. The CDR3 covers 21 residues. The DNA for the CDR3 is TGTGCCACCAGTGATCGTACGCCGGGACTAGCGGGAGGTTCGAACACCGGGGAGCTGTTTTTT. Translated: CATSDRTPGLAGGSNTGELFF.

The chain couples TRBV10-3 to TRBJ1-1, with D perhaps matching TRBD1 (6 bases). The CDR3 totals 12 residues. With 5 bases removed from V and 5 bases from J, the gap between germline ends came to 9 bases. Germline lookup yields CDR1 ENHRY and CDR2 SYGVKD. The CDR3 sequence is CAISFDRTEAFF. The CDR3 DNA is TGTGCCATCAGTTTCGACAGGACTGAAGCTTTCTTT.

The rearrangement uses TRBV15 and TRBJ2-7, with D possibly TRBD1 on 6 matching bases. This CDR3 region has 15 residues. V dropped 0 bases and J dropped 3 bases, with 12 bases sitting between them. The germline gives CDR1 LNHNV, CDR2 YYDKDF (reference sequence). In nucleotides, the CDR3 is TGTGCCACCAGCAGAGACCCGGGACACCTCTACGAGCAGTACTTC. It specifies CATSRDPGHLYEQYF. Full variable domain (rest looked up from reference TRBV15 and TRBJ2-7): DAMVIQNPRYQVTQFGKPVTLSCSQTLNHNVMYWYQQKSSQAPKLLFHYYDKDFNNEADTPDNFQSRRPNTSFCFLDIRSPGLGDTAMYLCATSRDPGHLYEQYFGPGTRLTVT.

The V call is TRBV27, the J call TRBJ1-1; a possible D gene is TRBD1 (6 bases). CDR1 is MNHEY, CDR2 SMNVEV, per germline (reference sequence). This CDR3 spans 16 amino acids. Trimming cost V 3 bases and J 2 bases, with 16 bases left between them. The CDR3 region is CASSFLRTDSNTEAFF. The CDR3 DNA follows: TGTGCCAGCAGTTTCCTCCGGACAGATTCTAACACTGAAGCTTTCTTT.

V gene TRBV19 combines with J gene TRBJ1-6; 10 bases fit TRBD1. V was clipped by 9 bases and J by 0 bases; unmatched bases: 8. CDR1 is LNHDA, CDR2 SQIVND, per germline (reference sequence). The CDR3 is 17 residues long. Here the CDR3 reads CASHPGQGSSYNSPLHF. As DNA, the CDR3 is TGTGCCAGCCACCCGGGACAGGGGAGCTCCTATAATTCACCCCTCCACTTT.

This sequence joins TRBV4-3 and TRBJ1-1, with 9 bases aligning to TRBD1. Germline V gene sequence: CDR1 LGHNA, CDR2 YSLEER. CDR3 length: 16 amino acids. V trimming: 4 bases; J trimming: 0 bases; junction bases outside the gene matches: 6. CDR3 amino acids: CASSRGGQGMNTEAFF. As DNA, the CDR3 is TGCGCCAGCAGCCGAGGAGGACAGGGGATGAACACTGAAGCTTTCTTT.